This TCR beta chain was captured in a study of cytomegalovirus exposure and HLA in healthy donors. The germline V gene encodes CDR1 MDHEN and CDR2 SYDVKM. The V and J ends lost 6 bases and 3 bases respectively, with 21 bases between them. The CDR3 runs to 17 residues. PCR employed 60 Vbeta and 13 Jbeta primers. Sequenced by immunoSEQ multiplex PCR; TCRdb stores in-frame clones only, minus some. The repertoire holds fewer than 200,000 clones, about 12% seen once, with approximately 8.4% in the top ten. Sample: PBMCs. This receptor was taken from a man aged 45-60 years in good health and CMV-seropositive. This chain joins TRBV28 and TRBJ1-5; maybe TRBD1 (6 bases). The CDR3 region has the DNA TGTGCCAGCAGCCGACGAGGGGGTAGAGATATCAATCAGCCCCAGCATTTT. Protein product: CASSRRGGRDINQPQHF. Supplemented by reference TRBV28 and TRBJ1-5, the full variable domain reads DVKVTQSSRYLVKRTGEKVFLECVQDMDHENMFWYRQDPGLGLRLIYFSYDVKMKEKGDIPEGYSVSREKKERFSLILESASTNQTSMYLCASSRRGGRDINQPQHFGDGTRLSIL.